The 22 T cell receptor beta chains presented below share a single source sample, sequenced in a study of blood T cell repertoires in COVID-19. Produced via immunoSEQ multiplex PCR; TCRdb's table is partial and in-frame only. The table has tens of thousands of clones, about 86% seen once. Sequencing input: peripheral blood. The receptors come from a man aged 40-50 years with COVID-19, enrolled during active disease.

The chain combines TRBV24-1 with TRBJ2-2; maybe TRBD1 (6 bases). The CDR3 consists of 22 residues. V lost 1 base and J 0 bases, leaving 26 bases between the germline ends. Germline lookup yields CDR1 KGHDR and CDR2 SFDVKD. CDR3 amino acids: CATSDFIQTDKKTGSNTGELFF. CDR3 nucleotides: TGTGCCACCAGTGATTTTATTCAAACCGACAAAAAGACAGGCTCGAACACCGGGGAGCTGTTTTTT.

The chain uses TRBV5-1 and TRBJ1-1, with 8 bases that match TRBD1. The CDR3 consists of 16 residues. From germline, CDR1 is SGHRS and CDR2 YFSETQ. V was clipped by 1 base and J by 0 bases; unmatched bases: 5. CDR3 sequence: CASSLPLTGVNTEAFF. CDR3 in DNA: TGCGCCAGCAGCTTGCCATTGACAGGGGTGAACACTGAAGCTTTCTTT.

This sequence joins TRBV4-1 and TRBJ2-1, with D maybe TRBD1 (7 bases). The germline V gene has CDR1 MGHRA and CDR2 YSYEKL. The CDR3 spans 17 residues. Trimming shortened V by 0 bases and J by 4 bases, and 16 bases separated the two germline ends. CDR3 coding DNA: TGCGCCAGCAGCCAAGATTCGGGAGACAGGGTGTACAATGAGCAGTTCTTC. Amino acid sequence: CASSQDSGDRVYNEQFF.

The chain links TRBV27 to TRBJ2-1; 10 nucleotides align to TRBD2. Germline CDR1 and CDR2: MNHEY and SMNVEV (reference sequence). With V trimmed by 0 bases and J by 7 bases, 9 bases remained unmatched. This CDR3 has 17 residues. The CDR3 bases are TGTGCCAGCAGTTTATCTAAGCGGGGGGGCCCTCGGAATGAGCAGTTCTTC. This codes for CASSLSKRGGPRNEQFF.

This rearrangement joins TRBV18 to TRBJ2-3; a weak D match, TRBD1 (6 bases). Germline V gene data show CDR1 as KGHSH and CDR2 as LQKENI. This CDR3 region has 17 residues. V lost 1 base, J lost 0 bases, and 14 bases lay in between. CDR3 bases: TGTGCCAGCTCACCACGCCGGGACACAAGAAGCACAGATACGCAGTATTTT. This encodes CASSPRRDTRSTDTQYF.

The rearrangement uses TRBV7-9 and TRBJ1-2; D unresolved. Germline V CDR1 and CDR2: SEHNR, FQNEAQ (reference sequence). V lost 3 bases and J lost 8, with 16 bases in between. This CDR3 has 14 amino acids. The CDR3 nucleotides are TGTGCCAGCAGCTTCGAGACTCGTTTCGAGGGCTACACCTTC. Its protein is CASSFETRFEGYTF.

The chain combines TRBV25-1 with TRBJ2-3; D ambiguous. The V gene's germline CDR1 is MGHDK and CDR2 SYGVNS. The CDR3 contains 12 residues. Trimming shortened V by 2 bases and J by 4 bases, and 4 bases separated the two germline ends. CDR3 nucleotides: TGTGCCAGCAGTGAACCATCAGATACGCAGTATTTT. This encodes CASSEPSDTQYF.

This clone was detected only once. This chain connects TRBV5-1 to TRBJ2-1, with a tentative D call TRBD1 (6 bases). CDR1 and CDR2 (germline): SGHRS, YFSETQ. This CDR3 comprises 16 residues. The ends were cut back, 0 bases at V and 4 bases at J, with 14 bases in the middle. The CDR3 DNA follows: TGCGCCAGCAGCTTGGAAGGGGGTATTTCTTACAATGAGCAGTTCTTC. Protein sequence: CASSLEGGISYNEQFF.

The chain couples TRBV30 to TRBJ1-1; no firm D call. The CDR3 is made up of 14 amino acids. V was shortened by 4 bases and J by 7 bases, with 19 bases between the two germline ends. Germline V CDR1 and CDR2: GTSNPN, SVGIG (reference sequence). CDR3 protein: CAWNPLTKDNEAFF. CDR3 nucleotides: TGTGCCTGGAATCCCTTGACAAAAGATAATGAAGCTTTCTTT.

This chain links TRBV29-1 with TRBJ2-3; unclear D gene. Germline V CDR1 and CDR2: SQVTM, ANQGSEA. V was trimmed by 7 bases and J by 0 bases, leaving 8 bases between them. The length of the CDR3 is 12 residues. The CDR3 is CSGRVSTDTQYF. The CDR3, as DNA: TGCAGCGGCCGGGTTAGCACAGATACGCAGTATTTT.

The J gene is TRBJ2-7, the V gene TRBV5-5; 9 nucleotides match TRBD2. The V gene's germline CDR1 is SGHKS and CDR2 YYEKEE (reference sequence). The CDR3 sequence is 15 residues long. After removal of 5 bases from V and 0 bases from J, the junction contained 6 bases not matched to a gene. The CDR3 sequence is CASSFSGGTSYEQYF. For the CDR3, the DNA is TGTGCCAGCAGTTTTAGCGGGGGTACCTCCTACGAGCAGTACTTC.

The rearrangement uses TRBV5-1 and TRBJ2-5, with D perhaps TRBD1 (6 bases). The CDR3 spans 13 residues. CDR1 SGHRS and CDR2 YFSETQ come from the germline V gene. V lost 4 bases and J 8 bases, leaving 15 bases between the germline ends. The CDR3 nucleotides are TGCGCCAGCAGCCCAGGGGCCCCTAGTACCCAGTACTTC. Its protein is CASSPGAPSTQYF.

This chain connects TRBV27 to TRBJ1-3; 7 nucleotides agree with TRBD1. Germline V gene sequence: CDR1 MNHEY, CDR2 SMNVEV (reference sequence). The CDR3 runs to 16 residues. V lost 3 bases and J lost 4; bases outside the gene matches: 9. The CDR3 bases are TGTGCCAGCAGTTTCAGGGCACAGGGGCCCGGAAACACCATATATTTT. This translates into CASSFRAQGPGNTIYF.

The V and J genes are TRBV15 and TRBJ2-5, with D possibly being TRBD1 (6 bases). The V end was cut by 2 bases, the J end by 2 bases, with 12 bases between. The CDR3 loop spans 15 amino acids. The germline CDR1 and CDR2 sequences are LNHNV and YYDKDF (reference sequence). This chain's CDR3 is CATSRNTGWQETQYF. The CDR3 nucleotides read TGTGCCACCAGCAGAAACACAGGGTGGCAAGAGACCCAGTACTTC. Together with reference TRBV15 and TRBJ2-5, the CDR3 gives the full variable domain: DAMVIQNPRYQVTQFGKPVTLSCSQTLNHNVMYWYQQKSSQAPKLLFHYYDKDFNNEADTPDNFQSRRPNTSFCFLDIRSPGLGDTAMYLCATSRNTGWQETQYFGPGTRLLVL.

The rearrangement links TRBV10-3 to TRBJ2-1; D call uncertain. V lost 10 bases to trimming and J lost 15 bases, with 19 bases between them. Germline loops: CDR1 ENHRY, CDR2 SYGVKD. There are 11 residues in the CDR3. CDR3 amino acids: CATIEVVPPFF. The CDR3 nucleotides read TGTGCCACCATAGAGGTTGTTCCGCCGTTCTTC.

V usage is TRBV7-2 and J usage is TRBJ2-1, with a possible D match to TRBD2 (5 bases). Trimming stripped 1 base from V and 7 bases from J, with 14 bases between. The length of the CDR3 is 15 residues. CDR1 and CDR2 (germline): SGHTA, FQGNSA. The CDR3 spells CASSLDATRSNEQFF. CDR3 DNA: TGTGCCAGCAGCTTAGACGCCACTAGGTCAAATGAGCAGTTCTTC.

This chain joins TRBV5-4 and TRBJ2-5; TRBD1 might be the D (6 bases). The CDR3 covers 13 residues. Per germline, CDR1 SGHNT and CDR2 YYREEE (reference sequence). V lost 2 bases to trimming and J lost 5 bases, with 10 bases between them. The CDR3 DNA follows: TGTGCCAGCAGCTTCAGCAGGGGCGAGACCCAGTACTTC. The encoded protein is CASSFSRGETQYF.

The chain links TRBV7-8 to TRBJ2-7; 11 bases are shared with TRBD2. With 5 bases clipped from V and 2 bases from J, the junction kept 8 bases outside the gene matches. From germline, CDR1 is SGHVS and CDR2 FQNEAQ. The CDR3 covers 16 residues. This chain's CDR3 is CASSPSGTSGTYEQYF. The CDR3 DNA is TGTGCCAGCAGCCCATCCGGGACTAGCGGCACCTACGAGCAGTACTTC. Full variable domain (outside the CDR3, taken from reference TRBV7-8 and TRBJ2-7): GAGVSQSPRYKVAKRGQDVALRCDPISGHVSLFWYQQALGQGPEFLTYFQNEAQLDKSGLPSDRFFAERPEGSVSTLKIQRTQQEDSAVYLCASSPSGTSGTYEQYFGPGTRLTVT.

V usage is TRBV6-4 and J usage is TRBJ2-2; D gene unclear. Germline V gene data show CDR1 as MRHNA and CDR2 as SNTAGT. The CDR3 totals 14 residues. Deletions cut 3 bases from V and 2 bases from J, with 7 bases between. CDR3 DNA sequence: TGTGCCAGCAGTGAACAGAGCAACACCGGGGAGCTGTTTTTT. It yields the protein CASSEQSNTGELFF.

This sequence joins TRBV19 and TRBJ1-5; 9 bases map to TRBD1. This CDR3 is 12 amino acids long. Germline V gene data show CDR1 as LNHDA and CDR2 as SQIVND (reference sequence). Trimming removed 10 bases from V and 6 bases from J; junction bases left unmatched: 4. Written as DNA, the CDR3 is TGTGCCACTTCGGGACAGGGTCAGCCCCAGCATTTT. As protein: CATSGQGQPQHF.

The chain employs TRBV18 and TRBJ2-3; 11 bases agree with TRBD2. Germline V gene sequence: CDR1 KGHSH, CDR2 LQKENI. Trimming took 2 bases from V and 6 from J; bases not matched to a gene: 4. CDR3 size: 15 residues. Here the CDR3 reads CASSPTSGSDDTQYF. The CDR3 nucleotides read TGTGCCAGCTCACCAACTAGCGGGAGCGACGATACGCAGTATTTT.

The V gene is TRBV30, the J gene TRBJ1-3; 9 positions agree with TRBD1. The CDR3 consists of 20 residues. Germline assignment: CDR1 GTSNPN and CDR2 SVGIG (reference sequence). The ends lost 0 bases at V and 2 bases at J; junction bases unmatched: 17. The CDR3 region is CAWSVNERDRVLVAGNTIYF. CDR3 nucleotides: TGTGCCTGGAGTGTAAACGAACGGGACAGGGTATTAGTGGCTGGAAACACCATATATTTT. Full variable domain (missing parts from reference TRBV30 and TRBJ1-3): SQTIHQWPATLVQPVGSPLSLECTVEGTSNPNLYWYRQAAGRGLQLLFYSVGIGQISSEVPQNLSASRPQDRQFILSSKKLLLSDSGFYLCAWSVNERDRVLVAGNTIYFGEGSWLTVV.